The 20 T cell receptor beta chains presented below share a single source sample, sequenced in a study of T cells in Graves' hyperthyroidism and ophthalmopathy. Amplification targeted TCR beta CDR3 regions from RNA transcripts. Researchers ran a first-round RT-PCR on the TCR CDR3 using the HTBI primer set. TCRdb reprocessed the multiplex PCR reads via MiXCR and lists one record per CDR3 protein. The data hold around 500,000 distinct CDR3 sequences, with about 22% observed a single time. The sample taken for sequencing was blood. These receptors originate from a woman in her 70s with Graves' ophthalmopathy.

There are a few counts of this clonotype. The chain combines TRBV6-2 or TRBV6-3 with TRBJ1-3; 7 nucleotides match TRBD1. This CDR3 spans 12 amino acids. V dropped 8 bases and J dropped 4; count of bases not matched to a gene: 2. Germline V lookup: CDR1 MNHEY, CDR2 SVGEGT. The chain's CDR3 is CASQGGGNTIYF. CDR3 sequence (DNA): TGTGCCAGCCAGGGGGGCGGAAACACCATATATTTT.

The J gene is TRBJ1-5, the V gene TRBV19, with TRBD1 matching 7 bases. Germline CDR1 reads LNHDA; CDR2 reads SQIVND (reference sequence). The CDR3 sequence is 15 residues long. Germline trimming cut 0 bases from V and 5 bases from J; bases unmatched to any gene: 4. As DNA, the CDR3 is TGTGCCAGTAGTATAGAGAGGGGGCGCCATCAGCCCCAGCATTTT. Protein: CASSIERGRHQPQHF.

This clonotype came up many times. The rearrangement links TRBV28 to TRBJ2-7; D is perhaps TRBD1 (6 bases). This CDR3 spans 16 amino acids. Trimming removed 5 bases at V and 7 bases at J, with 24 bases between. CDR1 and CDR2 (germline): MDHEN, SYDVKM. CDR3 in amino acids: CASSGPAGQGPGEQYF. CDR3 nucleotides: TGTGCCAGCAGTGGGCCCGCTGGGCAGGGGCCCGGGGAGCAGTACTTC.

This sequence joins TRBV4-3 and TRBJ1-5; no definite D call. Deletions cut 0 bases from V and 1 base from J, with 7 bases between. Germline V gene data show CDR1 as LGHNA and CDR2 as YSLEER. The CDR3 length is 15 residues. DNA for the CDR3: TGCGCCAGCAGCCAAGAGGCAGAAAGCAATCAGCCCCAGCATTTT. Its translation: CASSQEAESNQPQHF.

In its sample, this clonotype was seen a few times. V is TRBV2 and J is TRBJ2-3; 9 nucleotides match TRBD1. Germline lookup yields CDR1 SNHLY and CDR2 FYNNEI. With 4 bases clipped from V and 5 bases from J, the junction kept 7 bases outside the gene matches. There are 15 residues in the CDR3. CDR3 sequence reads: CASSGGQGIIDTQYF. The CDR3 DNA reads TGTGCCAGCAGTGGGGGACAGGGTATTATAGATACGCAGTATTTT.

This chain joins TRBV29-1 and TRBJ2-7, with a possible D match to TRBD2 (6 bases). Germline lookup yields CDR1 SQVTM and CDR2 ANQGSEA. V was pared by 4 bases and J by 3 bases, with 16 bases between. The CDR3 runs 14 residues. CDR3 nucleotides: TGCAGCGTTGCACCGGGGGACGAGTTCTACGAGCAGTACTTC. As protein: CSVAPGDEFYEQYF.

This clonotype showed up many times. Sequence at one end of the junction differs from germline and may be a read error. The chain links TRBV28 to TRBJ2-1, with 7 bases that match TRBD2. The CDR3 contains 13 residues. Per the germline V gene, CDR1 is MDHEN and CDR2 is SYDVKM. This chain's CDR3 is CASSLRLASEQFF. The DNA for the CDR3 is TGTGCCAGTAGTTTGAGACTAGCAAGTGAGCAGTTCTTC.

V and J are TRBV29-1 and TRBJ2-1, with 11 bases aligning to TRBD2. The junction had 10 bases not matched to a gene; V was cut back by 6 bases and J by 6 bases. The CDR3 is 15 residues long. Germline CDR1 SQVTM, CDR2 ANQGSEA. The CDR3 sequence: CSVQPQLAGVNEQFF. For the CDR3, the DNA is TGCAGCGTCCAACCCCAACTAGCGGGAGTCAATGAGCAGTTCTTC.

Only a few counts were recorded for this clonotype. V gene TRBV7-9 combines with J gene TRBJ2-1; D gene unclear. Germline CDR1 reads SEHNR; CDR2 reads FQNEAQ (reference sequence). The CDR3 loop spans 12 amino acids. With 5 bases removed from V and 3 bases from J, the gap between germline ends came to 5 bases. The CDR3: CASSINYNEQFF. The CDR3 DNA follows: TGTGCCAGCAGCATTAACTACAATGAGCAGTTCTTC.

This clonotype was seen more than once but under ten times. The DNA of the CDR3 is TGTGCCAGCAGCAAGACAGGGGGAAAGGGGCTCGAGCAGTACTTC. Amino acids: CASSKTGGKGLEQYF. This chain connects TRBV13 to TRBJ2-7, with 9 nucleotides matching TRBD1. Germline V gives CDR1 PRHDT, CDR2 FYEKMQ (reference sequence). The CDR3 covers 15 residues. Trimming took 5 bases from V and 6 from J; bases not matched to a gene: 11.

This clonotype showed up just a few times. The genes are TRBV6-1 and TRBJ2-2; a weak D match, TRBD2 (6 bases). The V end was cut by 8 bases, the J end by 4 bases, with 14 bases between. The CDR3 has 14 residues. Per germline, CDR1 MNHNS and CDR2 SASEGT. The CDR3 loop is CASRPAGGTGELFF. The DNA of the CDR3 is TGTGCCAGCCGACCGGCCGGGGGCACCGGGGAGCTGTTTTTT.

The chain carries TRBV18 and TRBJ1-1, with no clear D. Germline values: CDR1 KGHSH, CDR2 LQKENI. This CDR3 comprises 14 residues. V was cut by 1 base and J by 0 bases, with 6 bases left in between. CDR3 in amino acids: CASSPRPMNTEAFF. In nucleotides, the CDR3 is TGTGCCAGCTCACCACGACCGATGAACACTGAAGCTTTCTTT.

This clonotype was seen many times. This chain connects TRBV7-2 to TRBJ1-1; possible D gene TRBD1, 6 bases. Germline V lookup: CDR1 SGHTA, CDR2 FQGNSA. The ends were cut back, 3 bases at V and 4 bases at J, with 12 bases in the middle. There are 14 residues in the CDR3. The CDR3 DNA follows: TGTGCCAGCAGCTTGTCAACAGGGATCACTGAAGCTTTCTTT. Encoded protein: CASSLSTGITEAFF.

V usage is TRBV20-1 and J usage is TRBJ1-2; D is perhaps TRBD1 (5 bases). The CDR3 runs to 16 residues. V was trimmed by 0 bases and J by 3 bases, leaving 17 bases between them. Germline lookup yields CDR1 DFQATT and CDR2 SNEGSKA (reference sequence). The CDR3 DNA is TGCAGTGCTAGAGACCCTCTTTGGGGGGTCTACTATGGCTACACCTTC. It codes for CSARDPLWGVYYGYTF.

The V gene is TRBV29-1, the J gene TRBJ1-1, with D maybe TRBD1 (6 bases). CDR3 length: 13 residues. Germline CDR1 is SQVTM and CDR2 is ANQGSEA. The ends were cut back, 7 bases at V and 6 bases at J, with 18 bases in the middle. The CDR3 sequence: CSATKGGRAEAFF. CDR3 nucleotides: TGCAGCGCTACCAAAGGGGGGAGAGCTGAAGCTTTCTTT.

Notes on this clonotype: The junction differs from germline at one of its ends, possibly a read error. V is TRBV4-3 and J is TRBJ1-2; possible D gene TRBD1, 6 bases. This CDR3 is 15 amino acids long. Germline CDR1 is LGHNA and CDR2 is YSLEER. The CDR3 loop reads CASRQGAGGPYGYTF. CDR3 DNA sequence: TGCGCCAGCAGACAAGGGGCGGGGGGCCCCTATGGCTACACCTTC.

This clonotype has a count of ten or more. This rearrangement joins TRBV29-1 to TRBJ2-2, with D possibly matching TRBD2 (6 bases). The CDR3 is 14 residues long. V gave up 7 bases and J gave up 1 base, with 13 bases separating them. The V gene's germline CDR1 is SQVTM and CDR2 ANQGSEA. The CDR3 is CSAMGGRNTGELFF. The CDR3 nucleotides read TGCAGCGCCATGGGGGGTCGGAACACCGGGGAGCTGTTTTTT.

This clonotype was found a few times. This sequence joins TRBV3-1 and TRBJ1-2; no definite D call. Between the trimmed V and J ends, which lost 0 bases and 2 bases, there was a span of 10 bases. Germline V gene data show CDR1 as LGHDT and CDR2 as YNNKEL (reference sequence). The CDR3 extends over 15 amino acids. CDR3 sequence: CASSQEVPRNYGYTF. As DNA, the CDR3 is TGTGCCAGCAGCCAAGAAGTCCCCCGGAACTATGGCTACACCTTC.

This clonotype was seen more than once but under ten times. The chain is built from TRBV6-1 and TRBJ1-6, with TRBD1 as a possible D gene (5 bases). V lost 2 bases and J 10 bases, leaving 6 bases between the germline ends. Looked up from germline, CDR1 is MNHNS and CDR2 is SASEGT. The CDR3 is 12 residues long. The CDR3, as DNA: TGTGCCAGCAGTGAAAAGGGGTCACCCCTCCACTTT. Translation: CASSEKGSPLHF.

At least ten counts were recorded for this clonotype. V gene TRBV7-8 combines with J gene TRBJ1-3, with 8 bases fitting TRBD1. Germline CDR1 SGHVS, CDR2 FQNEAQ. V shed 5 bases and J 2 bases; nucleotides not matched to a gene: 8. This CDR3 contains 16 residues. The CDR3 DNA sequence: TGTGCCAGCAGCGCCCGGGACAGGAGACCTGGAAACACCATATATTTT. It translates to CASSARDRRPGNTIYF.